Listed here are 30 T cell receptor beta chains from one sample, sequenced in a study of T cell responses to AZD1222 COVID-19 vaccine. Only in-frame clones appear in the TCRdb table, and some are missing; sequencing was by immunoSEQ multiplex PCR. The table lists tens of thousands of clones, about nine tenths of them singletons, with about 2.2% in the top ten. Sequenced here: peripheral blood, sampled on day 0 of AZD1222 vaccination. The receptors shown here come from an adult in good health.

This clone was seen just once. The rearrangement links TRBV5-4 to TRBJ2-1, with 8 bases lining up with TRBD1. The germline CDR1 and CDR2 sequences are SGHNT and YYREEE (reference sequence). After removal of 2 bases from V and 9 bases from J, the junction contained 4 bases not matched to a gene. This CDR3 has 13 amino acids. CDR3 amino acids: CASSLTGGSEQFF. In DNA form, the CDR3 reads TGTGCCAGCAGCTTAACAGGGGGGAGTGAGCAGTTCTTC.

This clone was counted once. This rearrangement joins TRBV7-8 to TRBJ1-1; possible D gene TRBD1, 5 bases. The germline gives CDR1 SGHVS, CDR2 FQNEAQ. V lost 5 bases to trimming and J lost 4 bases, with 23 bases between them. This CDR3 is 17 amino acids long. Here the CDR3 reads CASSPSAAGLSVTEAFF. The CDR3 DNA reads TGTGCCAGCAGCCCCTCGGCCGCAGGGTTGTCAGTCACTGAAGCTTTCTTT.

This chain connects TRBV5-1 to TRBJ2-2; no firm D call. The CDR3 extends over 14 amino acids. CDR1 SGHRS and CDR2 YFSETQ come from the germline V gene. The V gene lost 4 bases and the J gene lost 3 bases, with 10 bases spanning the gap. Here the CDR3 DNA reads TGCGCCAGCAGCACCGGGCACGACACCGGGGAGCTGTTTTTT. Translating it yields CASSTGHDTGELFF.

The gene calls are TRBV19 and TRBJ2-7, with D possibly TRBD1 on 5 matching bases. The CDR3 is 15 amino acids. V was trimmed by 5 bases and J by 2 bases, leaving 16 bases between them. Germline V CDR1 and CDR2: LNHDA, SQIVND (reference sequence). The CDR3 DNA reads TGTGCCAGTAGTGCGACAGACCGAATAGCCTACGAGCAGTACTTC. Translation gives CASSATDRIAYEQYF.

The gene calls are TRBV18 and TRBJ2-7; possibly TRBD2 for D (6 bases). The V end lost 3 bases, the J end lost 3 bases, and 12 bases lay between the germline ends. The germline gives CDR1 KGHSH, CDR2 LQKENI. The CDR3 runs 14 residues. The CDR3 DNA reads TGTGCCAGCTCACCTTCAGCGGGTGACTACGAGCAGTACTTC. Residues: CASSPSAGDYEQYF.

For the CDR3, the DNA is TGCGCCAGCAGCTTGGGAACGGGGGAGGCGAACACTGAAGCTTTCTTT. Translated: CASSLGTGEANTEAFF. V is TRBV5-1 and J is TRBJ1-1; TRBD1 might be the D (5 bases). This CDR3 contains 16 residues. Germline lookup yields CDR1 SGHRS and CDR2 YFSETQ. The ends were cut back, 0 bases at V and 1 base at J, with 13 bases in the middle. Drawing the rest from reference TRBV5-1 and TRBJ1-1, the complete variable domain is KAGVTQTPRYLIKTRGQQVTLSCSPISGHRSVSWYQQTPGQGLQFLFEYFSETQRNKGNFPGRFSGRQFSNSRSEMNVSTLELGDSALYLCASSLGTGEANTEAFFGQGTRLTVV.

This clone came up a few times. This chain joins TRBV9 and TRBJ2-1; 7 nucleotides align to TRBD1. The germline V gene encodes CDR1 SGDLS and CDR2 YYNGEE. The trim removed 4 bases at V and 4 bases at J, leaving 8 bases unmatched. The CDR3 totals 15 residues. In nucleotides, the CDR3 is TGTGCCAGCAGCAAAAGGGACAGAGGGTACAATGAGCAGTTCTTC. It codes for CASSKRDRGYNEQFF.

Notes on this clone: The sample contains more than one DNA sequence encoding this CDR3. The chain joins TRBV11-2 to TRBJ1-5, with D unclear. Germline V gene lookup returns CDR1 SGHAT and CDR2 FQNNGV. V lost 1 base to trimming and J lost 4 bases, with 8 bases between them. This CDR3 has 14 residues. CDR3 loop: CASSLGVSNQPQHF. CDR3 in DNA: TGTGCCAGCAGCTTAGGGGTCAGTAATCAGCCCCAGCATTTT. Based on the CDR3 plus reference TRBV11-2 and TRBJ1-5, the full variable domain is EAGVAQSPRYKIIEKRQSVAFWCNPISGHATLYWYQQILGQGPKLLIQFQNNGVVDDSQLPKDRFSAERLKGVDSTLKIQPAKLEDSAVYLCASSLGVSNQPQHFGDGTRLSIL.

V gene TRBV7-6 combines with J gene TRBJ1-5; no reliable D call. Germline CDR1 SGHVS, CDR2 FNYEAQ. The length of the CDR3 is 15 residues. V lost 5 bases and J lost 1, with 12 bases in between. CDR3 in amino acids: CASSPTAGSNQPQHF. The CDR3 DNA reads as TGTGCCAGCAGCCCCACAGCGGGGAGCAATCAGCCCCAGCATTTT. Full variable domain (missing parts from reference TRBV7-6 and TRBJ1-5): GAGVSQSPRYKVTKRGQDVALRCDPISGHVSLYWYRQALGQGPEFLTYFNYEAQQDKSGLPNDRFSAERPEGSISTLTIQRTEQRDSAMYRCASSPTAGSNQPQHFGDGTRLSIL.

The CDR3 DNA reads as TGTGCCACCCGCGAGTCAAACTATGGCTACACCTTC. Translating gives CATRESNYGYTF. J is TRBJ1-2 and V is TRBV6-5; D gene unclear. V was pared by 10 bases and J by 2 bases, with 11 bases between. CDR3 size: 12 residues. Looked up from germline, CDR1 is MNHEY and CDR2 is SVGAGI.

Turning to this clone: Other DNA sequences from this sample encode an identical CDR3 as well. The chain employs TRBV7-2 and TRBJ2-2, with D perhaps TRBD1 or TRBD2 (6 bases each). Trimming removed 5 bases at V and 0 bases at J, with 13 bases between. Germline CDR1 is SGHTA and CDR2 is FQGNSA. The CDR3 runs 16 residues. Written as DNA, the CDR3 is TGTGCCAGCAGCCCCTCCGGGGGCTCGAACACCGGGGAGCTGTTTTTT. Its protein product is CASSPSGGSNTGELFF. Supplemented by reference TRBV7-2 and TRBJ2-2, the full variable domain reads GAGVSQSPSNKVTEKGKDVELRCDPISGHTALYWYRQSLGQGLEFLIYFQGNSAPDKSGLPSDRFSAERTGGSVSTLTIQRTQQEDSAVYLCASSPSGGSNTGELFFGEGSRLTVL.

This clone was counted between two and nine times. The rearrangement links TRBV28 to TRBJ1-6; the D is unclear. V gave up 2 bases and J gave up 4 bases, with 12 bases separating them. The CDR3 extends over 16 amino acids. Germline V gene data show CDR1 as MDHEN and CDR2 as SYDVKM. The CDR3 bases are TGTGCCAGCAGTTTAGCCCTAGGGCGATATAATTCACCCCTCCACTTT. Translation gives CASSLALGRYNSPLHF.

V and J are TRBV9 and TRBJ2-5, with 9 nucleotides matching TRBD2. With 3 bases clipped from V and 2 bases from J, the junction kept 5 bases outside the gene matches. This CDR3 has 15 amino acids. CDR1 is SGDLS and CDR2 is YYNGEE in the germline V gene. CDR3 coding DNA: TGTGCCAGCAGCGCAGCGGGGGGACTTCAAGAGACCCAGTACTTC. Translated, it gives CASSAAGGLQETQYF.

The gene calls are TRBV27 and TRBJ2-7, with D possibly matching TRBD2 (6 bases). The V end was cut by 10 bases, the J end by 2 bases, with 15 bases between. Germline V lookup: CDR1 MNHEY, CDR2 SMNVEV (reference sequence). The CDR3 sequence is 13 residues long. This CDR3 reads CATRLGGTYEQYF. The DNA for the CDR3 is TGTGCCACCCGTCTTGGGGGGACCTACGAGCAGTACTTC.

The CDR3 DNA reads as TGTGCCAGCAGCTGGCTCCCCACTAGCGGAGACCCTGAGCAGTTCTTC. Its protein is CASSWLPTSGDPEQFF. The rearrangement links TRBV3-1 (or the pseudogene TRBV3-2) to TRBJ2-1; 8 positions match TRBD2. Germline V CDR1 and CDR2: LGHDT, YNNKEL (reference sequence). CDR3 length: 16 residues. Trimming at V came to 5 bases and at J to 9 bases, leaving 15 bases not matched to a gene.

This clone was picked up one time. The rearrangement joins TRBV27 to TRBJ1-6, with 9 positions matching TRBD1. The germline gives CDR1 MNHEY, CDR2 SMNVEV (reference sequence). The CDR3 spans 13 residues. V was clipped by 6 bases and J by 10 bases; unmatched bases: 4. The CDR3 bases are TGTGCCAGCAGCCGGGACAGGGTCTCACCCCTCCACTTT. Protein product: CASSRDRVSPLHF.

This clone was observed a handful of times. The chain recombines TRBV7-9 with TRBJ2-7; D is ambiguous. Germline lookup yields CDR1 SEHNR and CDR2 FQNEAQ (reference sequence). The CDR3 covers 11 residues. V was shortened by 5 bases and J by 2 bases, with 4 bases between the two germline ends. CDR3 protein: CASSPAYEQYF. In DNA form, the CDR3 reads TGTGCCAGCAGCCCAGCCTACGAGCAGTACTTC.

V usage is TRBV7-2 and J usage is TRBJ2-2, with D hard to call. Looked up from germline, CDR1 is SGHTA and CDR2 is FQGNSA. V shed 5 bases and J shed 2 bases, with 15 bases lying between them. This CDR3 region has 16 residues. The DNA for the CDR3 is TGTGCCAGCAGCCGTTTAACGGGCGGAAACACCGGGGAGCTGTTTTTT. Residues: CASSRLTGGNTGELFF.

V gene TRBV11-2 combines with J gene TRBJ2-7; TRBD2 matches 9 bases. This CDR3 is built from 17 residues. Per germline, CDR1 SGHAT and CDR2 FQNNGV. V lost 2 bases to trimming and J lost 0 bases; unmatched junction nucleotides: 8. The CDR3 here is CASSLTPSGDSSYEQYF. Here the CDR3 DNA reads TGTGCCAGCAGCTTAACTCCTAGCGGGGACAGCTCCTACGAGCAGTACTTC.

The chain's CDR3 is CASSSDSYGYTF. CDR3 nucleotides: TGTGCCAGCAGCTCCGACAGCTATGGCTACACCTTC. The gene calls are TRBV5-4 and TRBJ1-2, with TRBD1 as a possible D gene (5 bases). Trimming removed 3 bases from V and 4 bases from J, with 7 bases in between. Germline CDR1 reads SGHNT; CDR2 reads YYREEE (reference sequence). CDR3 length equals 12 residues. The full variable domain, rest sourced from reference TRBV5-4 and TRBJ1-2, is ETGVTQSPTHLIKTRGQQVTLRCSSQSGHNTVSWYQQALGQGPQFIFQYYREEENGRGNFPPRFSGLQFPNYSSELNVNALELDDSALYLCASSSDSYGYTFGSGTRLTVV.

The CDR3 reads CASSLGTLGNQPQHF. CDR3 in DNA: TGTGCCAGCAGCTTAGGAACCCTGGGCAATCAGCCCCAGCATTTT. V gene TRBV11-2 combines with J gene TRBJ1-5; no definite D call. Per germline, CDR1 SGHAT and CDR2 FQNNGV. Trimming removed 1 base from V and 2 bases from J, with 9 bases in between. The CDR3 extends over 15 amino acids.

The rearrangement joins TRBV25-1 to TRBJ2-1, with D maybe TRBD1 (5 bases). The length of the CDR3 is 13 residues. Trimming removed 3 bases from V and 6 bases from J, with 9 bases in between. CDR1 is MGHDK, CDR2 SYGVNS, per germline. CDR3 nucleotides: TGTGCCAGCAGTGATAACCAGGGCAATGAGCAGTTCTTC. Protein sequence: CASSDNQGNEQFF.

CDR3 sequence (DNA): TGTGCCAGCAGCCCACCGGTGAGCGGGAGCCAGACCCAGTACTTC. Translated, it gives CASSPPVSGSQTQYF. The gene calls are TRBV3-1 (or the pseudogene TRBV3-2) and TRBJ2-5, with 8 bases identical to TRBD2. CDR1 is LGHDT, CDR2 YNNKEL, per germline (reference sequence). The CDR3 sequence is 15 residues long. The J segment lost 6 bases and the V segment lost 4 bases, leaving 10 bases of the junction unmatched.

The chain joins TRBV30 to TRBJ1-2, with a weak D call TRBD1 (6 bases). Between the trimmed V and J ends, which lost 1 base and 4 bases, there was a span of 7 bases. The germline gives CDR1 GTSNPN, CDR2 SVGIG (reference sequence). The CDR3 spans 12 residues. In DNA form, the CDR3 reads TGTGCCTGGAGTGAGACAGGCTATGGCTACACCTTC. It codes for CAWSETGYGYTF. Filled out from reference TRBV30 and TRBJ1-2, the complete variable domain reads SQTIHQWPATLVQPVGSPLSLECTVEGTSNPNLYWYRQAAGRGLQLLFYSVGIGQISSEVPQNLSASRPQDRQFILSSKKLLLSDSGFYLCAWSETGYGYTFGSGTRLTVV.

The chain employs TRBV3-1 (or the pseudogene TRBV3-2) and TRBJ2-1, with 7 bases aligning to TRBD2. The CDR3 length is 17 residues. Per germline, CDR1 LGHDT and CDR2 YNNKEL (reference sequence). Trimming at V came to 3 bases and at J to 6 bases, leaving 14 bases not matched to a gene. The CDR3 protein is CASSQGLSGGSLNEQFF. CDR3 nucleotides: TGTGCCAGCAGCCAGGGATTAAGTGGCGGGAGTCTCAATGAGCAGTTCTTC.

This clone was seen a single time. J is TRBJ2-7 and V is TRBV5-4, with D perhaps matching TRBD1 (6 bases). Per germline, CDR1 SGHNT and CDR2 YYREEE (reference sequence). V lost 0 bases to trimming and J lost 3 bases, with 10 bases between them. The CDR3 spans 14 residues. The CDR3 here is CASSLGQEYYEQYF. The CDR3 region has the DNA TGTGCCAGCAGCTTGGGACAGGAGTACTACGAGCAGTACTTC. Combining the CDR3 with reference TRBV5-4 and TRBJ2-7 gives the whole variable domain ETGVTQSPTHLIKTRGQQVTLRCSSQSGHNTVSWYQQALGQGPQFIFQYYREEENGRGNFPPRFSGLQFPNYSSELNVNALELDDSALYLCASSLGQEYYEQYFGPGTRLTVT.

This chain links TRBV7-8 with TRBJ1-6; a possible D gene is TRBD1 (5 bases). Per the germline V gene, CDR1 is SGHVS and CDR2 is FQNEAQ. Deletions cut 5 bases from V and 4 bases from J, with 15 bases between. This CDR3 region has 16 residues. The DNA of the CDR3 is TGTGCCAGCAGCCCGTCCCGGAGGGGATATAATTCACCCCTCCACTTT. This gives the protein CASSPSRRGYNSPLHF.

This clone occurred once. The gene calls are TRBV5-1 and TRBJ2-5; TRBD1 matches 9 bases. The length of the CDR3 is 16 residues. J was trimmed by 0 bases and V by 7 bases; bases with no gene match: 10. In germline, CDR1 is SGHRS, CDR2 YFSETQ. CDR3 coding DNA: TGCGCCAGCCACGCCGGGACAGGGCTTAACCAAGAGACCCAGTACTTC. As protein: CASHAGTGLNQETQYF.

V usage is TRBV4-3 and J usage is TRBJ1-6, with no clear D. This CDR3 spans 16 amino acids. V gave up 0 bases and J gave up 1 base, with 7 bases separating them. Germline V CDR1 and CDR2: LGHNA, YSLEER. The CDR3 coding sequence is TGCGCCAGCAGCCAAGAAGGCAGGTCCTATAATTCACCCCTCCACTTT. The encoded protein is CASSQEGRSYNSPLHF.

CDR3 in amino acids: CASGLIGSINQPQHF. The DNA for the CDR3 is TGTGCCAGCGGTCTAATCGGGTCGATCAATCAGCCCCAGCATTTT. The chain recombines TRBV6-5 with TRBJ1-5; D uncertain. CDR3 length: 15 residues. The V gene's germline CDR1 is MNHEY and CDR2 SVGAGI. V lost 8 bases and J lost 3, with 17 bases in between.